The 20 T cell receptor beta chains below all came from one sample that was sequenced in a study of technical replicates of blood from a handful of donors. Clones were read by immunoSEQ multiplex PCR, and TCRdb kept only the in-frame ones, dropping some. Of over 50,000 clones in the sample, 70% to 90% were seen once. The sample taken for sequencing was PBMCs. These receptors were obtained from a human donor in good health. Some clones in this sample may be carry-over from other donors' samples.

The V and J genes are TRBV19 and TRBJ1-5; D not certain. This CDR3 comprises 12 residues. The germline V gene has CDR1 LNHDA and CDR2 SQIVND (reference sequence). The V gene lost 3 bases and the J gene lost 4 bases, with 4 bases spanning the gap. The DNA for the CDR3 is TGTGCCAGTAGTATTCTGAATCAGCCCCAGCATTTT. As protein: CASSILNQPQHF.

This clone was picked up one time. The rearrangement uses TRBV14 and TRBJ2-5, with 8 bases that match TRBD1. The CDR3 covers 16 residues. After removal of 1 base from V and 4 bases from J, the junction contained 8 bases not matched to a gene. Looked up from germline, CDR1 is SGHDN and CDR2 is FVKESK. CDR3 in DNA: TGTGCCAGCAGCCAAGGGGGACAGGAGGAAGCAGAGACCCAGTACTTC. This codes for CASSQGGQEEAETQYF. The full variable domain, rest sourced from reference TRBV14 and TRBJ2-5, is EAGVTQFPSHSVIEKGQTVTLRCDPISGHDNLYWYRRVMGKEIKFLLHFVKESKQDESGMPNNRFLAERTGGTYSTLKVQPAELEDSGVYFCASSQGGQEEAETQYFGPGTRLLVL.

The rearrangement uses TRBV30 and TRBJ1-6; no reliable D call. CDR1 and CDR2 from the germline V gene are GTSNPN and SVGIG (reference sequence). This CDR3 spans 15 amino acids. V lost 1 base to trimming and J lost 13 bases, with 20 bases between them. The DNA for the CDR3 is TGTGCCTGGAGTGCTCCTAGGCCAGTCCCTCTGCCCCTCCACTTT. Translating gives CAWSAPRPVPLPLHF.

The J gene is TRBJ1-2, the V gene TRBV19; TRBD1 might be the D (5 bases). Germline loops: CDR1 LNHDA, CDR2 SQIVND (reference sequence). The CDR3 has 13 residues. Trimming cost V 3 bases and J 4 bases, with 9 bases left between them. The CDR3 is CASSIQGPYGYTF. The DNA of the CDR3 is TGTGCCAGTAGTATCCAGGGCCCCTATGGCTACACCTTC.

The chain is built from TRBV9 and TRBJ1-1; D gene unclear. Trimming took off 4 bases at V and 6 bases at J, with 13 bases between the two ends. This CDR3 spans 13 amino acids. Germline assignment: CDR1 SGDLS and CDR2 YYNGEE. Written as DNA, the CDR3 is TGTGCCAGCAGCCCCCTGGAGGGCTCTGAAGCTTTCTTT. Protein product: CASSPLEGSEAFF. Together with reference TRBV9 and TRBJ1-1, the CDR3 gives the full variable domain: DSGVTQTPKHLITATGQRVTLRCSPRSGDLSVYWYQQSLDQGLQFLIQYYNGEERAKGNILERFSAQQFPDLHSELNLSSLELGDSALYFCASSPLEGSEAFFGQGTRLTVV.

V gene TRBV6-6 combines with J gene TRBJ1-5; perhaps TRBD1 as D (5 bases). Germline V gives CDR1 MNHNY, CDR2 SVGAGI (reference sequence). V lost 5 bases and J lost 5, with 7 bases in between. CDR3 length: 12 residues. CDR3 protein: CASSPGYQPQHF. The CDR3 DNA sequence: TGTGCCAGCAGTCCAGGGTATCAGCCCCAGCATTTT.

The CDR3 here is CASSQEGARDTGELFF. CDR3 nucleotide sequence: TGTGCCAGCAGCCAGGAGGGGGCGCGGGACACCGGGGAGCTGTTTTTT. The V call is TRBV4-2, the J call TRBJ2-2, with D perhaps matching TRBD1 (7 bases). Trimming removed 3 bases from V and 3 bases from J, with 14 bases in between. The CDR3 runs 16 residues. Germline assignment: CDR1 LGHNA and CDR2 YNFKEQ.

This clone was observed a few times. The chain employs TRBV4-1 and TRBJ2-3, with TRBD2 matching 13 bases. Germline V gene data show CDR1 as MGHRA and CDR2 as YSYEKL. V dropped 4 bases and J dropped 2; count of bases not matched to a gene: 6. This CDR3 has 17 amino acids. The DNA for the CDR3 is TGCGCCAGCAGCCGCGGGGGACTAGCGGGGCTCACAGATACGCAGTATTTT. It codes for CASSRGGLAGLTDTQYF.

Comment on this clone: At one end the junction does not follow the germline gene, possibly because of a read error. The rearrangement uses TRBV7-6 and TRBJ2-5, with TRBD2 as a possible D gene (5 bases). Germline V gene data show CDR1 as SGHVS and CDR2 as FNYEAQ. The CDR3 runs to 13 residues. The CDR3 DNA is TGCGCCAGCAGCTTAGCGCTGCGTCAGACCCAGTACTTC. This encodes CASSLALRQTQYF.

This chain connects TRBV4-2 to TRBJ2-1, with 11 bases that match TRBD2. The CDR3 extends over 15 amino acids. The V gene's germline CDR1 is LGHNA and CDR2 YNFKEQ. Trimming took 4 bases from V and 4 from J; bases not matched to a gene: 3. The CDR3 nucleotides read TGTGCCAGCAGCCTAGCGGGAGGGAGGTACAATGAGCAGTTCTTC. This translates into CASSLAGGRYNEQFF.

This chain uses TRBV7-2 with TRBJ1-5; unclear D gene. CDR3 length equals 15 residues. The V end lost 1 base, the J end lost 4 bases, and 11 bases lay between the germline ends. The germline CDR1 and CDR2 sequences are SGHTA and FQGNSA. The CDR3 bases are TGTGCCAGCAGCTTAGACGGACTCCAGAATCAGCCCCAGCATTTT. Residues: CASSLDGLQNQPQHF.

The V gene is TRBV5-1, the J gene TRBJ2-5, with 9 bases lining up with TRBD2. V lost 4 bases, J lost 4 bases, and 5 bases stayed unmatched. The CDR3 consists of 14 residues. CDR1 SGHRS and CDR2 YFSETQ come from the germline V gene. The CDR3 nucleotides are TGCGCCAGCAGCATAGCGGGAGTGGTAGAGACCCAGTACTTC. Translation: CASSIAGVVETQYF. Full variable domain (rest looked up from reference TRBV5-1 and TRBJ2-5): KAGVTQTPRYLIKTRGQQVTLSCSPISGHRSVSWYQQTPGQGLQFLFEYFSETQRNKGNFPGRFSGRQFSNSRSEMNVSTLELGDSALYLCASSIAGVVETQYFGPGTRLLVL.

Only one count was recorded for this clone. V usage is TRBV6-6 and J usage is TRBJ2-7; tentatively, D is TRBD2 (6 bases). The CDR3 length is 16 residues. Germline V gene sequence: CDR1 MNHNY, CDR2 SVGAGI (reference sequence). V dropped 1 base and J dropped 5 bases, with 18 bases sitting between them. CDR3 loop: CASSYYPRELGNEQYF. Here the CDR3 DNA reads TGTGCCAGCAGTTACTATCCTCGGGAGCTCGGGAACGAGCAGTACTTC.

The rearrangement links TRBV7-2 to TRBJ2-5, with 8 bases fitting TRBD2. CDR3 size: 14 residues. Losses at the gene ends were 5 bases for V and 0 bases for J; bases not matched to a gene: 2. Germline V CDR1 and CDR2: SGHTA, FQGNSA. DNA of the CDR3: TGTGCCAGCAGCCAACTAGCGGACCAAGAGACCCAGTACTTC. Residues: CASSQLADQETQYF.

The chain recombines TRBV19 with TRBJ2-4, with a weak D call TRBD2 (6 bases). Trimming left V 7 bases short and J 9 bases short, with 16 bases between. The CDR3 is 13 amino acids. The germline V gene has CDR1 LNHDA and CDR2 SQIVND (reference sequence). CDR3 region: CASNSRESLIQYF. DNA for the CDR3: TGTGCCAGTAATTCCCGGGAGTCTCTCATTCAGTACTTC.

This chain joins TRBV10-3 and TRBJ1-6, with 7 positions matching TRBD1. Germline CDR1 is ENHRY and CDR2 is SYGVKD. The CDR3 length is 17 residues. The V and J ends lost 3 bases and 0 bases, in that order; junction bases with no gene match: 5. The CDR3 spells CAISEGDSRSYNSPLHF. CDR3 nucleotide sequence: TGTGCCATCAGTGAAGGGGACAGCCGCTCCTATAATTCACCCCTCCACTTT.

The chain couples TRBV9 to TRBJ2-1, with D possibly matching TRBD2 (5 bases). This CDR3 is built from 16 residues. Trimming cost V 4 bases and J 0 bases, with 14 bases left between them. Germline V gene data show CDR1 as SGDLS and CDR2 as YYNGEE. The CDR3 reads CASSLLTGSSYNEQFF. CDR3 nucleotide sequence: TGTGCCAGCAGCCTCTTGACGGGGAGCTCCTACAATGAGCAGTTCTTC.

V gene TRBV7-2 combines with J gene TRBJ2-1; possible D gene TRBD2, 5 bases. The CDR3 is 13 residues long. Germline V gene lookup returns CDR1 SGHTA and CDR2 FQGNSA. Trimming stripped 5 bases from V and 6 bases from J, with 11 bases between. CDR3 nucleotide sequence: TGTGCCAGCAGCCGTACTAGAAGCAATGAGCAGTTCTTC. Protein sequence: CASSRTRSNEQFF.

The chain carries TRBV6-5 and TRBJ1-3; D perhaps matches TRBD1 (5 bases). Trimming shortened V by 10 bases and J by 0 bases, and 16 bases separated the two germline ends. This CDR3 region has 15 residues. The germline gives CDR1 MNHEY, CDR2 SVGAGI. This chain's CDR3 is CATCRGGSSGNTIYF. The CDR3 DNA follows: TGTGCCACCTGTCGGGGGGGTAGCTCTGGAAACACCATATATTTT.

The chain is built from TRBV9 and TRBJ2-1; perhaps TRBD1 as D (6 bases). Germline CDR1 SGDLS, CDR2 YYNGEE. CDR3 length equals 15 residues. V dropped 0 bases and J dropped 5 bases, with 12 bases sitting between them. The CDR3 nucleotides are TGTGCCAGCAGCGTAGAGGGACAATCGAACAATGAGCAGTTCTTC. Its translation is CASSVEGQSNNEQFF.